These 31 T cell receptor beta chains were all obtained from the same sample, sequenced in a study of shared clonotypes between healthy human individuals. Naive CD8 cells were CD45RO-negative, positively selected for CCR7, excluding terminally differentiated effector memory CD45RA+ cells. Method: immunoSEQ multiplex PCR; TCRdb's copy keeps in-frame clones and lacks some. The sample yields around 2.1 million clones, about 92% seen once. The sample was naive CD8+ T cells from PBMCs. The origin of the receptors is a man aged 18 to 29 in good health. Some clones in this sample may be carry-over from other donors' samples.

The chain has TRBV15 and TRBJ2-1, with 8 bases fitting TRBD1. Germline CDR1 is LNHNV and CDR2 is YYDKDF (reference sequence). Trimming took 0 bases from V and 8 from J; bases not matched to a gene: 9. The CDR3 is 16 residues long. The CDR3 region has the DNA TGTGCCACCAGCAGAGAGGGGGCAGGGGGCATGTATGAGCAGTTCTTC. This translates into CATSREGAGGMYEQFF.

The genes are TRBV13 and TRBJ2-7; 7 bases match TRBD1. In germline, CDR1 is PRHDT, CDR2 FYEKMQ (reference sequence). This CDR3 region has 14 residues. Trimming cost V 5 bases and J 2 bases; bases outside gene matches: 6. For the CDR3, the DNA is TGTGCCAGCAGCGGACAGGAAACCGCCTACGAGCAGTACTTC. This codes for CASSGQETAYEQYF.

As for this clone: Other nucleotide sequences in the sample specify the same CDR3. This chain joins TRBV27 and TRBJ1-5, with D possibly matching TRBD1 (5 bases). CDR3 length equals 14 residues. The germline CDR1 and CDR2 sequences are MNHEY and SMNVEV (reference sequence). V shed 1 base and J shed 6 bases, with 10 bases lying between them. The CDR3 nucleotides are TGTGCCAGCAGTTTATGGGGGGTTGGTCAGCCCCAGCATTTT. It codes for CASSLWGVGQPQHF.

This chain uses TRBV18 with TRBJ1-1; D is uncertain. The CDR3 has 13 residues. V lost 1 base and J 0 bases, leaving 3 bases between the germline ends. Germline V gene lookup returns CDR1 KGHSH and CDR2 LQKENI. The CDR3 region is CASSPHLNTEAFF. In nucleotides, the CDR3 is TGTGCCAGCTCACCACACCTGAACACTGAAGCTTTCTTT.

This clone was observed a few times. Here the CDR3 DNA reads TGCGCCAGCACCTTATCGGCGAACACTGAAGCTTTCTTT. It specifies CASTLSANTEAFF. J is TRBJ1-1 and V is TRBV10-1; D not resolved. The length of the CDR3 is 13 residues. The germline gives CDR1 WNHNN, CDR2 SYGVQD (reference sequence). Deletions cut 7 bases from V and 1 base from J, with 10 bases between.

The chain has TRBV7-9 and TRBJ2-1; D is undetermined. Trimming took off 5 bases at V and 1 base at J, with 12 bases between the two ends. The V gene's germline CDR1 is SEHNR and CDR2 FQNEAQ (reference sequence). This CDR3 spans 15 amino acids. CDR3 DNA sequence: TGTGCCAGCAGCCCCGCGGCCGGATCCTACAATGAGCAGTTCTTC. It is translated as CASSPAAGSYNEQFF. Filled out from reference TRBV7-9 and TRBJ2-1, the complete variable domain reads DTGVSQNPRHKITKRGQNVTFRCDPISEHNRLYWYRQTLGQGPEFLTYFQNEAQLEKSRLLSDRFSAERPKGSFSTLEIQRTEQGDSAMYLCASSPAAGSYNEQFFGPGTRLTVL.

This chain connects TRBV7-8 to TRBJ2-7, with 9 bases aligning to TRBD1. The ends lost 4 bases at V and 1 base at J; junction bases unmatched: 8. The germline V gene encodes CDR1 SGHVS and CDR2 FQNEAQ. The CDR3 is made up of 16 amino acids. The CDR3: CASSWNRGPTSYEQYF. CDR3 nucleotide sequence: TGTGCCAGCAGCTGGAACAGGGGGCCGACTTCCTACGAGCAGTACTTC.

With regard to this clone: Additional DNA sequences in this sample encode the identical CDR3. The chain joins TRBV7-6 to TRBJ1-3; D remains unclear. Germline loops: CDR1 SGHVS, CDR2 FNYEAQ. The ends were cut back, 1 base at V and 0 bases at J, with 7 bases in the middle. The CDR3 consists of 15 residues. CDR3: CASSLEGSSGNTIYF. The CDR3 DNA is TGTGCCAGCAGCTTAGAGGGCAGCTCTGGAAACACCATATATTTT. The entire variable domain, with the rest obtained from reference TRBV7-6 and TRBJ1-3, is as follows: GAGVSQSPRYKVTKRGQDVALRCDPISGHVSLYWYRQALGQGPEFLTYFNYEAQQDKSGLPNDRFSAERPEGSISTLTIQRTEQRDSAMYRCASSLEGSSGNTIYFGEGSWLTVV.

As regards this clone: The likely explanation is a read error, given a far larger clone one base away. The rearrangement links TRBV6-4 to TRBJ2-5; tentatively, D is TRBD1 or TRBD2 (5 bases each). The DNA end is more similar to TRBJ2-7, so the J call may be wrong. This CDR3 region has 17 residues. Germline V gives CDR1 MRHNA, CDR2 SNTAGT. CDR3 amino acids: CAISETGTERLSYEQYF. The CDR3 nucleotides are TGTGCCATCAGTGAGACCGGGACGGAGAGACTGTCCTACGAGCAGTACTTC.

The rearrangement links TRBV11-2 to TRBJ2-2; 14 nucleotides agree with TRBD2. CDR1 SGHAT and CDR2 FQNNGV come from the germline V gene. J gave up 10 bases and V 4 bases, and 17 bases lay outside the gene matches. The CDR3 is made up of 19 amino acids. The CDR3 DNA reads TGTGCCAGCAGCTCCCGGGACAGGGAGACTAGCGGGAGGGCCGTGGAGCTGTTTTTT. Its protein is CASSSRDRETSGRAVELFF.

The rearrangement joins TRBV9 to TRBJ2-1; D perhaps matches TRBD2 (6 bases). With 0 bases removed from V and 4 bases from J, the gap between germline ends came to 11 bases. The V gene's germline CDR1 is SGDLS and CDR2 YYNGEE. The CDR3 has 15 amino acids. DNA of the CDR3: TGTGCCAGCAGCGTAGGCGGGGAGATATACAATGAGCAGTTCTTC. Translated, it gives CASSVGGEIYNEQFF.

On this clone itself: In the same sample, other DNA sequences code for this CDR3. The rearrangement joins TRBV27 to TRBJ2-7; D unresolved. Germline loops: CDR1 MNHEY, CDR2 SMNVEV (reference sequence). This CDR3 is built from 13 residues. V lost 0 bases and J 2 bases, leaving 5 bases between the germline ends. The CDR3 sequence is CASSLSGPYEQYF. CDR3 nucleotides: TGTGCCAGCAGTTTATCCGGTCCCTACGAGCAGTACTTC.

This clone was detected only once. The gene calls are TRBV9 and TRBJ2-7, with TRBD2 matching over 14 bases. Germline CDR1 and CDR2: SGDLS and YYNGEE. J lost 4 bases, V lost 3 bases, and 6 bases had no gene match. This CDR3 has 16 amino acids. For the CDR3, the DNA is TGTGCCAGCAGCGGGGGGACTAGCGGGAGTATGTACGAGCAGTACTTC. This gives the protein CASSGGTSGSMYEQYF.

The chain carries TRBV7-9 and TRBJ1-5; the match to TRBD1 covers 8 bases. J was trimmed by 7 bases and V by 3 bases; bases with no gene match: 14. Germline assignment: CDR1 SEHNR and CDR2 FQNEAQ (reference sequence). CDR3 length: 17 residues. In DNA, the CDR3 is TGTGCCAGCAGCTTCCTCGGACAGGGTGGGTTCGAGCAGCCCCAGCATTTT. Translating gives CASSFLGQGGFEQPQHF.

This clone was counted a single time. V usage is TRBV6-1 and J usage is TRBJ2-1; D possibly corresponds to TRBD1 (6 bases). CDR3 length: 11 amino acids. The ends were cut back, 9 bases at V and 8 bases at J, with 11 bases in the middle. The germline V gene has CDR1 MNHNS and CDR2 SASEGT. CDR3 region: CASEGVDEQFF. The CDR3 region has the DNA TGTGCCAGTGAGGGGGTGGATGAGCAGTTCTTC.

A few counts support this clone. Other DNA sequences within the sample encode an identical CDR3. The rearrangement uses TRBV5-1 and TRBJ1-1; no firm D call. CDR1 and CDR2 from the germline V gene are SGHRS and YFSETQ. Trimming left V 0 bases short and J 4 bases short, with 7 bases between. The CDR3 contains 13 residues. CDR3 residues: CASSLGGVTEAFF. CDR3 DNA sequence: TGCGCCAGCAGCTTGGGCGGGGTCACTGAAGCTTTCTTT.

The CDR3 region is CASSMTGSNTGELFF. The CDR3 region has the DNA TGCGCCAGCAGCATGACAGGGTCGAACACCGGGGAGCTGTTTTTT. This chain links TRBV5-1 with TRBJ2-2; 7 nucleotides agree with TRBD1. Germline V gene lookup returns CDR1 SGHRS and CDR2 YFSETQ. The J segment lost 0 bases and the V segment lost 4 bases, leaving 3 bases of the junction unmatched. The CDR3 is 15 amino acids.

The rearrangement uses TRBV2 and TRBJ2-2, with D uncertain. Trimming pared 7 bases from V and 2 bases from J, leaving 11 bases between. The length of the CDR3 is 14 residues. CDR1 and CDR2 (germline): SNHLY, FYNNEI. DNA of the CDR3: TGTGCCAGCACGTCGGGCGTTAACACCGGGGAGCTGTTTTTT. It is translated as CASTSGVNTGELFF.

The V gene is TRBV4-2, the J gene TRBJ2-5, with 12 bases identical to TRBD1. The CDR3 spans 19 residues. CDR1 and CDR2 (germline): LGHNA, YNFKEQ. Trimming removed 0 bases from V and 4 bases from J; junction bases left unmatched: 12. The CDR3 nucleotides are TGTGCCAGCAGCCAAGATTGGGACAGGGGGCGAGGGGGGTCAGAGACCCAGTACTTC. Protein sequence: CASSQDWDRGRGGSETQYF.

The V gene is TRBV19, the J gene TRBJ1-2; tentative D call: TRBD1 (6 bases). From germline, CDR1 is LNHDA and CDR2 SQIVND (reference sequence). V shed 6 bases and J shed 2 bases, with 13 bases lying between them. The CDR3 consists of 14 residues. The CDR3 loop reads CASSIRTANYGYTF. The CDR3 DNA sequence: TGTGCCAGTAGCATCCGGACAGCAAACTATGGCTACACCTTC.

The V gene is TRBV11-2, the J gene TRBJ2-7; D may match TRBD1 or TRBD2 (6 bases each). Germline V gene sequence: CDR1 SGHAT, CDR2 FQNNGV. This CDR3 has 15 residues. V lost 1 base and J 5 bases, leaving 15 bases between the germline ends. This chain's CDR3 is CASSLVWGAGNEQYF. The CDR3, as DNA: TGTGCCAGCAGCTTAGTTTGGGGGGCTGGGAACGAGCAGTACTTC.

This clone turned up a few times. The chain uses TRBV28 and TRBJ1-1, with D perhaps matching TRBD1 (6 bases). This CDR3 spans 14 amino acids. Trimming removed 7 bases at V and 0 bases at J, with 12 bases between. The germline V gene encodes CDR1 MDHEN and CDR2 SYDVKM. This chain's CDR3 is CASTQQGMNTEAFF. CDR3 coding DNA: TGTGCCAGCACCCAGCAGGGGATGAACACTGAAGCTTTCTTT.

Comment on this clone: The sample holds other DNA sequences that translate to the same CDR3. The chain couples TRBV7-6 to TRBJ2-7; TRBD1 matches 11 bases. V lost 4 bases, J lost 3 bases, and 5 bases stayed unmatched. Germline V gene lookup returns CDR1 SGHVS and CDR2 FNYEAQ. The CDR3 sequence is 15 residues long. The CDR3 nucleotides are TGTGCCAGCAGCTCCGGGACAGGGGGTTTCTACGAGCAGTACTTC. Its translation is CASSSGTGGFYEQYF. The full variable domain, rest sourced from reference TRBV7-6 and TRBJ2-7, is GAGVSQSPRYKVTKRGQDVALRCDPISGHVSLYWYRQALGQGPEFLTYFNYEAQQDKSGLPNDRFSAERPEGSISTLTIQRTEQRDSAMYRCASSSGTGGFYEQYFGPGTRLTVT.

The chain carries TRBV14 and TRBJ2-1; TRBD2 agrees at 12 bases. CDR3 length: 16 residues. V shed 0 bases, J shed 9 bases, and the junction held 6 bases outside the gene matches. Germline loops: CDR1 SGHDN, CDR2 FVKESK. The CDR3 loop reads CASSQEASGRVGEQFF. In DNA, the CDR3 is TGTGCCAGCAGCCAAGAAGCTAGCGGGAGGGTAGGTGAGCAGTTCTTC.

In regard to this clone: The junction differs from germline at one of its ends, possibly a read error. The chain has TRBV28 and TRBJ2-7; 8 positions match TRBD2. CDR1 and CDR2 from the germline V gene are MDHEN and SYDVKM. The CDR3 consists of 16 residues. This chain's CDR3 is CARSLRGGDTIYEQYF. The CDR3 DNA is TGTGCCCGCAGTCTCCGGGGGGGGGACACCATCTACGAGCAGTACTTC. Full variable domain (outside the CDR3, taken from reference TRBV28 and TRBJ2-7): DVKVTQSSRYLVKRTGEKVFLECVQDMDHENMFWYRQDPGLGLRLIYFSYDVKMKEKGDIPEGYSVSREKKERFSLILESASTNQTSMYLCARSLRGGDTIYEQYFGPGTRLTVT.

The chain joins TRBV19 to TRBJ1-1, with D possibly TRBD1 on 5 matching bases. Per germline, CDR1 LNHDA and CDR2 SQIVND (reference sequence). V lost 4 bases, J lost 6 bases, and 9 bases lay in between. The CDR3 is 12 amino acids. The CDR3 DNA sequence: TGTGCCAGTAGTACCCGACAGTCTGAAGCTTTCTTT. This codes for CASSTRQSEAFF.

The chain employs TRBV5-1 and TRBJ2-3; 9 nucleotides agree with TRBD2. Germline V CDR1 and CDR2: SGHRS, YFSETQ. The CDR3 sequence is 15 residues long. With V trimmed by 7 bases and J by 2 bases, 8 bases remained unmatched. The CDR3 loop reads CASLPGLADTDTQYF. CDR3 bases: TGCGCCAGCCTCCCGGGACTAGCCGACACAGATACGCAGTATTTT. The complete variable domain, with remaining parts taken from reference TRBV5-1 and TRBJ2-3, reads KAGVTQTPRYLIKTRGQQVTLSCSPISGHRSVSWYQQTPGQGLQFLFEYFSETQRNKGNFPGRFSGRQFSNSRSEMNVSTLELGDSALYLCASLPGLADTDTQYFGPGTRLTVL.

This clone turned up a few times. The chain carries TRBV6-5 and TRBJ1-1, with a tentative D call TRBD1 (6 bases). V was clipped by 6 bases and J by 4 bases, with 9 bases between them. Germline V lookup: CDR1 MNHEY, CDR2 SVGAGI. The CDR3 is 12 residues long. Here the CDR3 reads CASRTGSTEAFF. The CDR3 DNA is TGTGCCAGCAGAACAGGGAGCACTGAAGCTTTCTTT.

The chain recombines TRBV28 with TRBJ1-1, with D unclear. The germline gives CDR1 MDHEN, CDR2 SYDVKM. Trimming left V 3 bases short and J 0 bases short, with 8 bases between. This CDR3 has 14 residues. The CDR3 bases are TGTGCCAGCAGTTTCGAGCAAATGAACACTGAAGCTTTCTTT. Translating gives CASSFEQMNTEAFF.

J is TRBJ2-5 and V is TRBV6-5; D is ambiguous. Trimming cost V 5 bases and J 5 bases, with 12 bases left between them. The length of the CDR3 is 13 residues. Germline values: CDR1 MNHEY, CDR2 SVGAGI. The CDR3 DNA reads as TGTGCCAGCAGTCGGACGCGAAGGGAGACCCAGTACTTC. This codes for CASSRTRRETQYF.

This clone appeared a single time. CDR3 loop: CASSELFQQYEQYF. As DNA, the CDR3 is TGTGCCAGCAGTGAACTGTTTCAACAATACGAGCAGTACTTC. V usage is TRBV2 and J usage is TRBJ2-7; D gene ambiguous. Between the trimmed V and J ends, which lost 2 bases and 4 bases, there was a span of 12 bases. The CDR3 sequence is 14 residues long. Germline CDR1 SNHLY, CDR2 FYNNEI.